This entry concerns a single T cell receptor beta chain. Its antigen remains unidentified. The data derive from a study of T cells in localized non-small cell lung cancer. General study results and limits: Tumor showed lower T cell clonality than uninvolved adjacent lung, where it was highest. Of the top 100 tumor clones, median roughly 60 were in adjacent lung, 25 to 30 among its top 100. With higher T cell density in blood came longer overall survival.

The repertoire was sequenced with immunoSEQ multiplex PCR; TCRdb's copy has only in-frame clones and lacks some. This repertoire shows some 140,000 clones, roughly nine tenths found once; its top ten account for over 1.5%. The CDR3 loop spans 13 amino acids. V dropped 5 bases and J dropped 0 bases, with 7 bases sitting between them. The germline V gene encodes CDR1 MNHEY and CDR2 SMNVEV (reference sequence). This chain joins TRBV27 and TRBJ2-5; the D is unclear. This specimen was peripheral blood, taken before any cancer treatment. The receptor was isolated from a female donor of 60 years or more with stage I lung adenocarcinoma. This chain's CDR3 is CASSPGYQETQYF. The CDR3 DNA is TGTGCCAGCAGTCCCGGGTACCAAGAGACCCAGTACTTC.